This TCR beta chain was recovered during a study of blood T cell repertoires in COVID-19. Overall study: In each case, the material was cDNA or gDNA derived from T cells, B-cell-depleted T cells, or PBMCs.

The germline V gene has CDR1 SGDLS and CDR2 YYNGEE. V lost 0 bases and J 4 bases, leaving 13 bases between the germline ends. This CDR3 comprises 15 residues. Generated by immunoSEQ multiplex PCR, the TCRdb table keeps only in-frame clones and is missing some. The data contain some 200,000 clones, 89% of them seen just once; the ten biggest clones take up roughly 5%. V is TRBV9 and J is TRBJ1-1; D call uncertain. Material: peripheral blood. The source is a woman aged 40 to 50 with acute or convalescent COVID-19. The CDR3 sequence is CASSVGGRVGTEAFF. The CDR3 nucleotides are TGTGCCAGCAGCGTAGGAGGTCGAGTGGGCACTGAAGCTTTCTTT. The entire variable domain, with the rest obtained from reference TRBV9 and TRBJ1-1, is as follows: DSGVTQTPKHLITATGQRVTLRCSPRSGDLSVYWYQQSLDQGLQFLIQYYNGEERAKGNILERFSAQQFPDLHSELNLSSLELGDSALYFCASSVGGRVGTEAFFGQGTRLTVV.